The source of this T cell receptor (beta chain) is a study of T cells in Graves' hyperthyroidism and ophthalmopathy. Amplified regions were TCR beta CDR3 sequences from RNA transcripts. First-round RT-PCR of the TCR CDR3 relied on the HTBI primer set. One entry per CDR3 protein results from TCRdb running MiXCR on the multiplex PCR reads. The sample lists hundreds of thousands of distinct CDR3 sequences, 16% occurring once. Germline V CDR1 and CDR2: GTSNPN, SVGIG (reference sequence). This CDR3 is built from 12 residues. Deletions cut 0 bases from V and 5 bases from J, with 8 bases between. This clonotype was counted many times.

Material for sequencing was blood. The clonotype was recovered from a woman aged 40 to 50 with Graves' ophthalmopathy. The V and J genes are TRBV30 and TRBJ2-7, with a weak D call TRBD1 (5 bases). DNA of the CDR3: TGTGCCTGGAGTGTATTAGGGGACGAGCAGTACTTC. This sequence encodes CAWSVLGDEQYF.